Sequencing of this T cell receptor beta chain was carried out in a study of cytomegalovirus exposure and HLA in healthy donors. Each donor was healthy, and each was a bone marrow donor. This PCR relied on a set of 60 Vbeta primers and 13 Jbeta primers. Only in-frame clones appear in the TCRdb table, and some are missing; sequencing was by immunoSEQ multiplex PCR. The profile shows 100,000 or so clones, around 80% of them singletons. The CDR3 is 13 residues long. V was trimmed by 4 bases and J by 5 bases, leaving 11 bases between them. Germline V gene data show CDR1 as LGHNA and CDR2 as YSLEER. The material sequenced was PBMCs. The receptor's source is a man aged 30 to 39 in good health and CMV-seronegative. The gene calls are TRBV4-3 and TRBJ1-2; no reliable D call. The CDR3 nucleotides read TGCGCCAGCAGCCCCCAGGATGGATATGGCTACACCTTC. It specifies CASSPQDGYGYTF.